The 30 T cell receptor beta chains in this list originate from one sample, sequenced in a study of CXCR3-negative and CXCR3-positive naive CD8 T cells. The authors made the TRB cDNA libraries by 5' RACE using UMI labels. TCRdb reprocessed the 5' RACE reads and reports one entry per CDR3 protein, with no DNA. The sample totals approximately 83,000 distinct CDR3 sequences; its top ten clones hold about 1.5%. The sequenced sample consisted of naive CXCR3- CD8+ T cells from blood. Subset of the sample: CD45RO-CCR7+CD27+CD95- naive CD8+ T cells lacking CXCR3 (TNR3-). These receptors came from a human donor in good health. Some clones in this sample may be carry-over from other donors' samples.

This sequence joins TRBV27 and TRBJ2-7; TCRdb returns TRBD1, unconfirmable since there is no DNA. The germline V gene encodes CDR1 MNHEY and CDR2 SMNVEV (reference sequence). The CDR3 contains 12 residues. CDR3 residues: CASGSRFYEQYF.

The V and J genes are TRBV27 and TRBJ2-7; TCRdb outputs TRBD1, but without DNA this stays unchecked. The CDR3 has 13 amino acids. Germline V gene sequence: CDR1 MNHEY, CDR2 SMNVEV (reference sequence). This chain's CDR3 is CASSLQGGYEQYF.

The chain joins TRBV29-1 to TRBJ2-3; checking the TCRdb D call of TRBD1 is not possible without DNA. The CDR3 is 14 residues long. Germline CDR1 SQVTM, CDR2 ANQGSEA. The CDR3 region is CSVGGVDRTDTQYF.

The chain uses TRBV12-3 or TRBV12-4 and TRBJ1-5; the D gene TCRdb calls, TRBD1, cannot be checked with no DNA. The CDR3 extends over 18 amino acids. CDR3 loop: CASRHGDRQFYSNQPQHF.

CDR3 region: CSVPWGTGELFF. The rearrangement joins TRBV29-1 to TRBJ2-2. The germline gives CDR1 SQVTM, CDR2 ANQGSEA. This CDR3 has 12 amino acids.

The chain has TRBV29-1 and TRBJ1-4; absent DNA, TCRdb's TRBD1 call cannot be checked. Germline CDR1 is SQVTM and CDR2 is ANQGSEA. This CDR3 spans 13 amino acids. The CDR3 protein is CSGLDRDGEKLFF.

The genes are TRBV29-1 and TRBJ2-1; TCRdb reports TRBD2, a call that lacks DNA to check it against. Germline assignment: CDR1 SQVTM and CDR2 ANQGSEA. The CDR3 spans 17 residues. The CDR3 protein is CSASGTSGSPSYNEQFF.

This rearrangement joins TRBV12-3 or TRBV12-4 to TRBJ2-5; TCRdb's D call, TRBD1, is unchecked because there is no DNA. There are 16 residues in the CDR3. The CDR3 reads CASSLDPPGGKETQYF.

The genes are TRBV19 and TRBJ1-6; TCRdb's assignment of TRBD1 cannot be checked, as there is no DNA. The CDR3 runs 15 residues. In germline, CDR1 is LNHDA, CDR2 SQIVND (reference sequence). This CDR3 is CASSVTTGVSSPLHF.

The chain recombines TRBV5-1 with TRBJ1-1. Germline V gene data show CDR1 as SGHRS and CDR2 as YFSETQ. This CDR3 has 15 residues. CDR3 loop: CDSSLALKGNTEAFF.

The chain joins TRBV7-2 to TRBJ2-2; TCRdb's D call of TRBD1 is untestable without DNA. The CDR3 is 14 residues long. Germline CDR1 and CDR2: SGHTA and FQGNSA. The CDR3: CASSLNREALELFF.

The V gene is TRBV21-1, the J gene TRBJ1-2; TCRdb lists TRBD1, though no DNA is available to test this call. TRBV21-1 is a documented pseudogene. The CDR3 loop spans 17 amino acids. The CDR3 loop is CASSESPGAPANYGYTF.

The gene calls are TRBV7-6 and TRBJ2-3; TCRdb outputs TRBD2, but without DNA this stays unchecked. Germline CDR1 SGHVS, CDR2 FNYEAQ. This CDR3 region has 17 residues. The CDR3 is CASSLALAGSSTDTQYF.

The chain combines TRBV12-3 or TRBV12-4 with TRBJ1-2; TCRdb's D call of TRBD1 is untestable without DNA. The CDR3 covers 16 residues. Here the CDR3 reads CASSLNPGQGDYGYTF.

The V call is TRBV19, the J call TRBJ1-6; the TRBD1 assignment by TCRdb is unverifiable without DNA. Germline assignment: CDR1 LNHDA and CDR2 SQIVND (reference sequence). This CDR3 is 13 amino acids long. The CDR3: CATRGVWNSPLHF.

V is TRBV12-3 or TRBV12-4 and J is TRBJ2-1; there is no DNA to check the TCRdb D call of TRBD2. The CDR3 runs 17 residues. CDR3: CASSPRTSGGFGNEQFF.

The chain links TRBV7-9 to TRBJ2-5. The CDR3 length is 15 residues. CDR1 and CDR2 from the germline V gene are SEHNR and FQNEAQ (reference sequence). The CDR3: CASSDDPDRYETQYF.

The gene calls are TRBV4-3 and TRBJ1-1. Per the germline V gene, CDR1 is LGHNA and CDR2 is YSLEER. CDR3 length: 13 residues. Here the CDR3 reads CASSQDGWTEAFF.

The rearrangement links TRBV28 to TRBJ2-3; TCRdb designates TRBD1, a call that cannot be tested without DNA. Germline lookup yields CDR1 MDHEN and CDR2 SYDVKM. CDR3 length: 15 residues. The CDR3 here is CASSPPGGSTDTQYF. The full variable domain, rest sourced from reference TRBV28 and TRBJ2-3, is DVKVTQSSRYLVKRTGEKVFLECVQDMDHENMFWYRQDPGLGLRLIYFSYDVKMKEKGDIPEGYSVSREKKERFSLILESASTNQTSMYLCASSPPGGSTDTQYFGPGTRLTVL.

CDR3: CAGSEGRASYNEQFF. J is TRBJ2-1 and V is TRBV2. The germline gives CDR1 SNHLY, CDR2 FYNNEI. The CDR3 covers 15 residues.

The rearrangement joins TRBV29-1 to TRBJ2-5; there is no DNA to check the TCRdb D call of TRBD1. CDR3 length: 15 amino acids. Germline-derived CDR1 and CDR2 are SQVTM and ANQGSEA. CDR3 in amino acids: CSVAAGQGYQETQYF.

This chain joins TRBV13 and TRBJ2-5. This CDR3 is built from 14 residues. CDR1 and CDR2 from the germline V gene are PRHDT and FYEKMQ (reference sequence). The CDR3 loop reads CASSLGLAAETQYF.

The V gene is TRBV12-3 or TRBV12-4, the J gene TRBJ2-3; TCRdb returns TRBD2, unconfirmable since there is no DNA. This CDR3 has 12 residues. CDR3 protein: CASRGEEDTQYF.

This rearrangement joins TRBV28 to TRBJ2-1; the D gene TCRdb calls, TRBD1, cannot be checked with no DNA. Germline lookup yields CDR1 MDHEN and CDR2 SYDVKM. CDR3 length: 17 amino acids. CDR3 sequence reads: CASTRRPGQSLYNEQFF.

This chain connects TRBV7-3 to TRBJ2-4; TCRdb's D call of TRBD1 is untestable without DNA. Germline CDR1 and CDR2: SGHTA and FQGTGA. The CDR3 spans 13 residues. The CDR3 spells CASRTGDGNMQYF. Filled out from reference TRBV7-3 and TRBJ2-4, the complete variable domain reads GAGVSQTPSNKVTEKGKYVELRCDPISGHTALYWYRQSLGQGPEFLIYFQGTGAADDSGLPNDRFFAVRPEGSVSTLKIQRTERGDSAVYLCASRTGDGNMQYFGAGTRLSVL.

The CDR3 sequence is CASSQALSYEQYF. V and J are TRBV3-1 and TRBJ2-7. The CDR3 is 13 residues long. CDR1 is LGHDT and CDR2 is YNNKEL in the germline V gene (reference sequence).

The rearrangement links TRBV12-3 or TRBV12-4 to TRBJ2-7; the TCRdb call, TRBD1, lacks DNA for checking. The CDR3 is 15 amino acids. The CDR3 loop is CASSLEQGWSYEQYF.

This chain links TRBV4-1 with TRBJ2-5; the D call of TRBD1 rests on TCRdb alone, since no DNA is present to check it. This CDR3 is 14 amino acids long. Germline lookup yields CDR1 MGHRA and CDR2 YSYEKL. CDR3 region: CASSQVAGVETQYF.

The chain has TRBV29-1 and TRBJ2-3; TCRdb's assignment of TRBD1 cannot be checked, as there is no DNA. This CDR3 contains 11 residues. Germline V gene data show CDR1 as SQVTM and CDR2 as ANQGSEA. This CDR3 is CSSQWGETQYF.

V gene TRBV29-1 combines with J gene TRBJ1-1; the D call of TRBD1 rests on TCRdb alone, since no DNA is present to check it. Germline V lookup: CDR1 SQVTM, CDR2 ANQGSEA. CDR3 size: 12 residues. CDR3 loop: CSVRGRGTEAFF.